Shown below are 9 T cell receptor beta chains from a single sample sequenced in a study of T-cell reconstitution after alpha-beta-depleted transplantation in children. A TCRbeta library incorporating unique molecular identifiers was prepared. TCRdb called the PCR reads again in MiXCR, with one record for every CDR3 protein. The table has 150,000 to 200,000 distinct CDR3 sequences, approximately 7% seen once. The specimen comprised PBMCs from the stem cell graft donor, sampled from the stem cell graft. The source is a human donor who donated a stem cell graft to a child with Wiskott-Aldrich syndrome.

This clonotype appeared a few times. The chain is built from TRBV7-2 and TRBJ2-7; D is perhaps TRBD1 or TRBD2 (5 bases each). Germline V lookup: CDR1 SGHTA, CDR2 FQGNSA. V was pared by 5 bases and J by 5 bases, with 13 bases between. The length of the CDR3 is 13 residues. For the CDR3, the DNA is TGTGCCAGCAGCATCGCTCGGGGCAACGAGCAGTACTTC. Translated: CASSIARGNEQYF.

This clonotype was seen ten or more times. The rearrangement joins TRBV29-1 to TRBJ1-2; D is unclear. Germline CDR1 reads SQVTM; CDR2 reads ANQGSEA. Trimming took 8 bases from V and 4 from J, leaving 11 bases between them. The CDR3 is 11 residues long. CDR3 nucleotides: TGCAGCTCCACGGAGGGCTATGGCTACACCTTC. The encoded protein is CSSTEGYGYTF.

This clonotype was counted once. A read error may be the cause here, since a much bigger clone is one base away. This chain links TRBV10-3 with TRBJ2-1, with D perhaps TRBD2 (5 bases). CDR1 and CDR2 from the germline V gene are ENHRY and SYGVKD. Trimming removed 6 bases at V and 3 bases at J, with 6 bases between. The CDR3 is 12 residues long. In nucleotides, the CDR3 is TGTGCCATCAGGGAGGTCTACAATGAGCAGTTCTTC. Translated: CAIREVYNEQFF.

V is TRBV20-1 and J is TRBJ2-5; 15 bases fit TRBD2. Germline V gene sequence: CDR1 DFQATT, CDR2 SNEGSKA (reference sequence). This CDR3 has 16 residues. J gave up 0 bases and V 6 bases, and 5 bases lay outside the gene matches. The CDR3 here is CSADGTSGGYQETQYF. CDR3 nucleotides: TGCAGTGCCGACGGGACTAGCGGGGGGTACCAAGAGACCCAGTACTTC.

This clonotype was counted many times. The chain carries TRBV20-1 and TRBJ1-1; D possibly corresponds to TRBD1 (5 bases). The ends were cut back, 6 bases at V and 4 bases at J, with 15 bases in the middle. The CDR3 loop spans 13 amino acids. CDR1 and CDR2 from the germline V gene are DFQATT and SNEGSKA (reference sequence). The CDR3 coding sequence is TGCAGTGCCAAAGGCATCCAGGGCACTGAAGCTTTCTTT. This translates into CSAKGIQGTEAFF.

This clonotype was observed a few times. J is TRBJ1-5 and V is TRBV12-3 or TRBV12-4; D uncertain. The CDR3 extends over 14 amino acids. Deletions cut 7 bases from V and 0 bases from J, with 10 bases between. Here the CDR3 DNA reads TGTGCCAGCACCCAGTACGGTAGCAATCAGCCCCAGCATTTT. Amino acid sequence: CASTQYGSNQPQHF.

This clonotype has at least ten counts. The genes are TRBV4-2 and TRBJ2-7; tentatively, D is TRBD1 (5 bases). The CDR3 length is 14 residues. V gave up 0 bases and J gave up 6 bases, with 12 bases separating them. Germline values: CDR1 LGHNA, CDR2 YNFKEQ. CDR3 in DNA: TGTGCCAGCAGCCAAGATGCAGGGCCAAGCGAGCAGTACTTC. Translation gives CASSQDAGPSEQYF.

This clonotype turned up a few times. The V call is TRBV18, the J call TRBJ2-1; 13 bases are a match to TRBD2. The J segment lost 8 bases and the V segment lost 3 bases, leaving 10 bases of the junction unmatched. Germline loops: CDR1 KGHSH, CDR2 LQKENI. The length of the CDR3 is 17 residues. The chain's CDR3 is CASSPRTSGRRGDEQFF. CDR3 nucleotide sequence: TGTGCCAGCTCACCCCGGACTAGCGGGAGAAGGGGAGATGAGCAGTTCTTC. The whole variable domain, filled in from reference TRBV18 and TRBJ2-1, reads NAGVMQNPRHLVRRRGQEARLRCSPMKGHSHVYWYRQLPEEGLKFMVYLQKENIIDESGMPKERFSAEFPKEGPSILRIQQVVRGDSAAYFCASSPRTSGRRGDEQFFGPGTRLTVL.

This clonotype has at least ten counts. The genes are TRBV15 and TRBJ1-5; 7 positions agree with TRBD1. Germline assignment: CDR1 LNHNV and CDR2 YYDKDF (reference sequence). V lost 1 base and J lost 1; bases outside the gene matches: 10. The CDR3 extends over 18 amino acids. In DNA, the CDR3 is TGTGCCACCAGCAGAGGGGACAGCCTCTCGGAGAGCAATCAGCCCCAGCATTTT. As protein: CATSRGDSLSESNQPQHF.